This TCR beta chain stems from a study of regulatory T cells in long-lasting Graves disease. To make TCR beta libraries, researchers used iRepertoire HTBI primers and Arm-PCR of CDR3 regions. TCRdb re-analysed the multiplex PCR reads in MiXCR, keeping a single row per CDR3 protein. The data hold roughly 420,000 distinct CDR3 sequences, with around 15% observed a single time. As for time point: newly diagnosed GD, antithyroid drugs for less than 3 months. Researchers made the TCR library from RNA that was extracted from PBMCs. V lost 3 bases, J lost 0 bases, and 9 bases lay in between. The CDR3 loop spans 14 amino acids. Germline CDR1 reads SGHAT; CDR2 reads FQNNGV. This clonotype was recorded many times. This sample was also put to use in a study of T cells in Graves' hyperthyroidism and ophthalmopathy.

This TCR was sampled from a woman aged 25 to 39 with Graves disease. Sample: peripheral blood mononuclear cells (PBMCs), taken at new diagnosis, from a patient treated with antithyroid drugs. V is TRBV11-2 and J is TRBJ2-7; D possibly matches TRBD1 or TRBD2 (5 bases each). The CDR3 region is CASSFGGYSYEQYF. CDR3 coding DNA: TGTGCCAGCAGCTTTGGGGGATACTCCTACGAGCAGTACTTC.